This T cell receptor (beta chain) emerged from a study of blood T cell repertoires in COVID-19 (dated by TCRdb to 2020 to 2022). Describing the broader study: Samples from collaborators originated in the United States, Italy and Spain and spanned both the acute and convalescent phases of COVID-19. The prospective study material was composed of cDNA or gDNA derived from T cells, B-cell-depleted T cells, or PBMCs. Subjects who had been exposed to COVID-19, were actively infected with it, or had recovered from it provided the deeply sampled blood TCRbeta repertoires that made up the dataset. Samples were obtained from the ongoing ImmuneRACE study (first 160 participants) and from over 1,000 subjects provided by 6 global collaborators. The sample metadata nearly always contained a de-identified subject ID, COVID-19 status, age in years and sex. The repertoires were released in a freely available public database intended as a resource for research on the immune response to SARS-CoV-2. HLA class I and class II types, where available, came from metadata supplied by the sample provider rather than from assay-based typing.

A word on this clone: The antigen it binds to is not known. The record has no base qualities; no much larger clone is one base away.

TCRbeta CDR3 regions were amplified from genomic DNA using the immunoSEQ Assay, a bias-controlled multiplex PCR. In the authors' own workflow: Nucleated cell counts per sample were estimated from amplification of reference gene primers within the assay. Sequence reads were collapsed and filtered to measure the absolute abundance of every unique TCRbeta CDR3 rearrangement. For each sample, productive Simpson clonality was calculated as the square root of Simpson's diversity index over productive rearrangements. TCRdb took over this immuneACCESS table, retaining in-frame rearrangements with V and J assigned. Such tables are incomplete; in checked studies, under half of the missing clones stem from an unresolved V gene, and the remainder is unexplained. The V and J calls and clone size were taken over from that table, and D and trimming were inferred from the DNA. The sample table records tens of thousands of clones; roughly nine tenths of these occur just once. The ten biggest clones cover roughly a quarter of the sample.

As encoded in the germline V gene (reference sequence), CDR1 is LNHDA while CDR2 is SQIVND. The CDR3 measures 14 amino acids from cysteine to phenylalanine. Here the CDR3 DNA is all that survives: 42 bases in frame from base 1. Unmatched junction bases come to 7, with V trimmed by 6 bases and J by 5 bases. Whole blood was collected in K2EDTA tubes by collaborating institutions according to the institutions' own protocols. For TCRbeta analysis, collaborator samples were shipped as frozen whole blood, as isolated PBMCs, or as DNA extracted from either sample type. The study at large found these results: How much clinical and demographic metadata was included differed by source and by participant, and the metadata was provided uncurated.

The chain is encoded by TRBV19 joined to TRBJ2-5, and TRBD1 matches 9 of the central bases. The receptor comes from a woman of 80 years or more with active or convalescent COVID-19. Sequencing was done on a sample of peripheral blood. This receptor carries the CDR3 CASSPDRGWETQYF. The nucleotide sequence reads TGTGCCAGTAGCCCGGACAGGGGCTGGGAGACCCAGTACTTC.